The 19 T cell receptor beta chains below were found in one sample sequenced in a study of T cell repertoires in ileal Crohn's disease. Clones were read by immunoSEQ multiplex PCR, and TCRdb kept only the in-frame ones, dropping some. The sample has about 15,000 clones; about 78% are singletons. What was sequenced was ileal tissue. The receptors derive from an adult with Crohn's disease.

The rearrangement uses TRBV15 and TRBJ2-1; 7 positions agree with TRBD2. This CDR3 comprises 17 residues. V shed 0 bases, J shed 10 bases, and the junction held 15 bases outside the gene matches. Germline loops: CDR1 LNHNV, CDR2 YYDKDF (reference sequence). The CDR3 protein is CATSRDVWSGIADEQFF. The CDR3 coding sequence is TGTGCCACCAGCAGAGATGTGTGGAGCGGGATTGCCGACGAGCAGTTCTTC.

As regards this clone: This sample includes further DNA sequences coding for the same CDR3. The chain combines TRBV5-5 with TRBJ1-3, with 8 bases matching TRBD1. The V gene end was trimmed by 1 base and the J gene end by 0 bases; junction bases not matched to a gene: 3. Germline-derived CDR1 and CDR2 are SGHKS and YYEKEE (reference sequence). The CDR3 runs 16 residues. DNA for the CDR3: TGTGCCAGCAGCTTGCCGGGACAGGTCTCTGGAAACACCATATATTTT. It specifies CASSLPGQVSGNTIYF.

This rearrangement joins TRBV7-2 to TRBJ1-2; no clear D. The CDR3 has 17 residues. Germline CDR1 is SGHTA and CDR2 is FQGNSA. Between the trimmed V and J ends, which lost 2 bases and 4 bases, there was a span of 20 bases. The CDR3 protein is CASSLIFSPGNFYGYTF. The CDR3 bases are TGTGCCAGCAGCTTAATTTTTTCCCCGGGGAACTTCTATGGCTACACCTTC.

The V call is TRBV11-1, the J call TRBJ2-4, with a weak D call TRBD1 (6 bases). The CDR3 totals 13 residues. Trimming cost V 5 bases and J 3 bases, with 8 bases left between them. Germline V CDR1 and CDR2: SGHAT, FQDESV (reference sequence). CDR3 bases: TGTGCCAGCAGCGGACAGAACAAAAACATTCAGTACTTC. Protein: CASSGQNKNIQYF.

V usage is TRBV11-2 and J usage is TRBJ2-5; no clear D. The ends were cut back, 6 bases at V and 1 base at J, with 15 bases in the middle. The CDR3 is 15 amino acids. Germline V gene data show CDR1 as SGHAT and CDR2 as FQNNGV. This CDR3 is CASRRPGGPQETQYF. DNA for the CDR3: TGTGCCAGCAGAAGACCGGGTGGCCCCCAAGAGACCCAGTACTTC.

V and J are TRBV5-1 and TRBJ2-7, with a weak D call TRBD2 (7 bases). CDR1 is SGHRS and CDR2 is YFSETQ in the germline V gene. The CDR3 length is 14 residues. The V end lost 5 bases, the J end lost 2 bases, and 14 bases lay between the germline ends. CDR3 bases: TGCGCCAGCAGTTTGTCGGGGGGCACCTACGAGCAGTACTTC. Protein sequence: CASSLSGGTYEQYF.

CDR3 residues: CSVVGGFRLIYNEQFF. In DNA form, the CDR3 reads TGCAGCGTTGTGGGGGGTTTTAGACTAATCTACAATGAGCAGTTCTTC. The chain is built from TRBV29-1 and TRBJ2-1, with a weak D call TRBD2 (6 bases). Germline V gives CDR1 SQVTM, CDR2 ANQGSEA. The V gene lost 4 bases and the J gene lost 3 bases, with 19 bases spanning the gap. CDR3 length equals 16 residues.

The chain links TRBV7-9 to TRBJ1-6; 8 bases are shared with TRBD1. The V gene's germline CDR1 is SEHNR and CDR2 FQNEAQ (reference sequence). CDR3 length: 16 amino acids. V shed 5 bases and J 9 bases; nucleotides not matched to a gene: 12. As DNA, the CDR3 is TGTGCCAGCAGCGTAACCGCAGGGGGCGCGGGTTCACCCCTCCACTTT. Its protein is CASSVTAGGAGSPLHF.

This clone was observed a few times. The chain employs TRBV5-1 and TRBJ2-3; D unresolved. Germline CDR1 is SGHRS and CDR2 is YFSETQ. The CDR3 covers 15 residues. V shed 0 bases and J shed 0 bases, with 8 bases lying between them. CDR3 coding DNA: TGCGCCAGCAGCTTGGTTCCCAGGAGCACAGATACGCAGTATTTT. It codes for CASSLVPRSTDTQYF.

This chain's CDR3 is CASSLGGTTTDTQYF. CDR3 coding DNA: TGCGCCAGCAGCTTGGGGGGGACTACCACAGATACGCAGTATTTT. The V gene is TRBV5-1, the J gene TRBJ2-3; 7 positions match TRBD2. This CDR3 region has 15 residues. Looked up from germline, CDR1 is SGHRS and CDR2 is YFSETQ. V was pared by 0 bases and J by 2 bases, with 3 bases of the junction left unmatched.

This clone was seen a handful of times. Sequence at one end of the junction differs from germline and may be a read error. The CDR3 bases are TGTGCCTGGAGTCAGGGGGCGGGTGGCCGGGGAGCTGTTTTT. It translates to CAWSQGAGGRGAVF. This chain uses TRBV30 with TRBJ2-2; 8 nucleotides line up with TRBD1. CDR1 GTSNPN and CDR2 SVGIG come from the germline V gene (reference sequence). The CDR3 length is 14 residues.

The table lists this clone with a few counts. The CDR3 reads CASSYDAGVKDTQYF. CDR3 in DNA: TGCGCCAGCAGCTATGACGCGGGAGTGAAAGATACGCAGTATTTT. V is TRBV4-1 and J is TRBJ2-3; 7 bases are shared with TRBD2. Germline V gene data show CDR1 as MGHRA and CDR2 as YSYEKL. V trimming: 5 bases; J trimming: 5 bases; junction bases outside the gene matches: 10. The CDR3 is 15 amino acids.

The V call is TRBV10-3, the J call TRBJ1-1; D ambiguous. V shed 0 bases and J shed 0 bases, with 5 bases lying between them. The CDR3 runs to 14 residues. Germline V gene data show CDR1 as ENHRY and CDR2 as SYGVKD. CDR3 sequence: CAISESRMNTEAFF. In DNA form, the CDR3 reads TGTGCCATCAGTGAGTCGCGGATGAACACTGAAGCTTTCTTT.

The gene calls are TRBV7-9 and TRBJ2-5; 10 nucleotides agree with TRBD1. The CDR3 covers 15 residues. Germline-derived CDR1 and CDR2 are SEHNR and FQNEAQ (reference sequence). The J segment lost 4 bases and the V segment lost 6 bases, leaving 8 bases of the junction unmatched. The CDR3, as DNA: TGTGCCAGCAGTCCCGATCGGGACAGGGGAGAGACCCAGTACTTC. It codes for CASSPDRDRGETQYF.

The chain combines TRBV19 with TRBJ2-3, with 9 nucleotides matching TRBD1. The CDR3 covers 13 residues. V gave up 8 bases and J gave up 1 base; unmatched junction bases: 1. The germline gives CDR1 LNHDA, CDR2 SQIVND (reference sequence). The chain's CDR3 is CASRDRGTDTQYF. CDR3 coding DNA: TGTGCCAGTCGGGACAGGGGCACAGATACGCAGTATTTT. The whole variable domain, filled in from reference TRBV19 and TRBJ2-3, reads DGGITQSPKYLFRKEGQNVTLSCEQNLNHDAMYWYRQDPGQGLRLIYYSQIVNDFQKGDIAEGYSVSREKKESFPLTVTSAQKNPTAFYLCASRDRGTDTQYFGPGTRLTVL.

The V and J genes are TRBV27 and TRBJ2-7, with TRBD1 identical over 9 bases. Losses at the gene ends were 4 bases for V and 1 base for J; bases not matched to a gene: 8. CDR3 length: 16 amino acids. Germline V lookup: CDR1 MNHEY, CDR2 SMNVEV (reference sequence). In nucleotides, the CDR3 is TGTGCCAGCAGTTCGATAGGGACAGGGAGATCCTACGAGCAGTACTTC. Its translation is CASSSIGTGRSYEQYF.

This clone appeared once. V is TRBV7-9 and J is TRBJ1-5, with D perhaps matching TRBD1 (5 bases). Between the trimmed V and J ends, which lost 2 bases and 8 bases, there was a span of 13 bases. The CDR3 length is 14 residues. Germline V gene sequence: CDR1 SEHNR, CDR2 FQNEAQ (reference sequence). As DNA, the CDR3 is TGTGCCAGCAGCTTACCAGGGTGGTTGGAGCCCCAGCATTTT. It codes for CASSLPGWLEPQHF.

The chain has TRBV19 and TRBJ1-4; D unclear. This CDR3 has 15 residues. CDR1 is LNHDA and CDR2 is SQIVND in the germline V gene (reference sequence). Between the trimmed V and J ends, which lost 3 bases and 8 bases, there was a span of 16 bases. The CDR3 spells CASSIGDRGGEKLFF. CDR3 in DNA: TGTGCCAGTAGTATTGGAGACCGTGGTGGGGAAAAACTGTTTTTT.

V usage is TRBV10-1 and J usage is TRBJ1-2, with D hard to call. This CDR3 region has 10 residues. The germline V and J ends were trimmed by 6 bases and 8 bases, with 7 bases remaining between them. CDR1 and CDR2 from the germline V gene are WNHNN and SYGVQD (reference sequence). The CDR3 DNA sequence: TGCGCCAGCAGAGTAGAGGGCTACACCTTC. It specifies CASRVEGYTF.